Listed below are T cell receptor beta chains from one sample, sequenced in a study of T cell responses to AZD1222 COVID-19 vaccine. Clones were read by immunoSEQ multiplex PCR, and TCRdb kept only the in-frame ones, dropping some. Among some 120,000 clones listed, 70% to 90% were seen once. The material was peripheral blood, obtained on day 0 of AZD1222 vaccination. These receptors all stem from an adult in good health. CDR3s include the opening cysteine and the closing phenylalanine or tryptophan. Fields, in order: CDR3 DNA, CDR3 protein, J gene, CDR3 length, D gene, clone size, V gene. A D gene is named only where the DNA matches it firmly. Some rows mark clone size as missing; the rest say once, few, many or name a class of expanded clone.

CDR3 DNA: TGTGCCAGCAGGCCAGGGACTAGCGGGGAGACCCAGTACTTC
CDR3 protein: CASRPGTSGETQYF
J gene: TRBJ2-5
CDR3 length: 14
D gene: TRBD2
clone size: few
V gene: TRBV2

CDR3 DNA: TGTGCCAGCAGCCAAGGGTCGGGGGATGGGGAGCAGTACTTC
CDR3 protein: CASSQGSGDGEQYF
J gene: TRBJ2-7
CDR3 length: 14
D gene: .
clone size: .
V gene: TRBV4-2

CDR3 DNA: TGTGCCAGCAGTTACTCGACAGGGGGCCAGCCCCAGCATTTT
CDR3 protein: CASSYSTGGQPQHF
J gene: TRBJ1-5
CDR3 length: 14
D gene: TRBD1
clone size: .
V gene: TRBV6-6

CDR3 DNA: TGTGCCAGCAGCTTAGGGGAAACCGGGGAGCTGTTTTTT
CDR3 protein: CASSLGETGELFF
J gene: TRBJ2-2
CDR3 length: 13
D gene: .
clone size: few
V gene: TRBV7-9

CDR3 DNA: TGTGCCTGGAGTGGAGCAGCACAAGAGACCCAGTACTTC
CDR3 protein: CAWSGAAQETQYF
J gene: TRBJ2-5
CDR3 length: 13
D gene: .
clone size: .
V gene: TRBV30

CDR3 DNA: TGCGCCAGCAGCCCCGTAGCGGGGGGCCCCGATACGCAGTATTTT
CDR3 protein: CASSPVAGGPDTQYF
J gene: TRBJ2-3
CDR3 length: 15
D gene: TRBD2
clone size: .
V gene: TRBV5-1

CDR3 DNA: TGTGCCAGCAGCTATCGGACAGGGGGCAAAAACATTCAGTACTTC
CDR3 protein: CASSYRTGGKNIQYF
J gene: TRBJ2-4
CDR3 length: 15
D gene: TRBD1
clone size: .
V gene: TRBV3-1/TRBV3-2

CDR3 DNA: TGCGCCAGCAGCTCGGGGGGGGCTTCCTACAATGAGCAGTTCTTC
CDR3 protein: CASSSGGASYNEQFF
J gene: TRBJ2-1
CDR3 length: 15
D gene: TRBD2
clone size: .
V gene: TRBV10-1

CDR3 DNA: TGTGCCAGCAGTGAATGGCAGGGCTACGAGCAGTACTTC
CDR3 protein: CASSEWQGYEQYF
J gene: TRBJ2-7
CDR3 length: 13
D gene: .
clone size: .
V gene: TRBV6-1

CDR3 DNA: TGCGCCAGCAGCGTCCAAAGAGTGGGAGCCGAGACCCAGTACTTC
CDR3 protein: CASSVQRVGAETQYF
J gene: TRBJ2-5
CDR3 length: 15
D gene: .
clone size: .
V gene: TRBV4-1

CDR3 DNA: TGTGCCAGCAGCACCACAGGGGTTCCGAGTACTGAAGCTTTCTTT
CDR3 protein: CASSTTGVPSTEAFF
J gene: TRBJ1-1
CDR3 length: 15
D gene: TRBD1
clone size: .
V gene: TRBV7-9

CDR3 DNA: TGTGCCAGCAGCTTCGGGGGAGGGAACACCGGGGAGCTGTTTTTT
CDR3 protein: CASSFGGGNTGELFF
J gene: TRBJ2-2
CDR3 length: 15
D gene: .
clone size: .
V gene: TRBV11-2

CDR3 DNA: TGTGCCAGCAGCTTGGAGGAAGGTAAACCGGACACCGGGGAGCTGTTTTTT
CDR3 protein: CASSLEEGKPDTGELFF
J gene: TRBJ2-2
CDR3 length: 17
D gene: .
clone size: .
V gene: TRBV5-5

CDR3 DNA: TGTGCCAGCAGCGCTAAGACAGGGACTGAAGCTTTCTTT
CDR3 protein: CASSAKTGTEAFF
J gene: TRBJ1-1
CDR3 length: 13
D gene: TRBD1
clone size: .
V gene: TRBV7-6

CDR3 DNA: TGTGCCAGCAGCTCGGACAGGGCCCACGAGCAGTACTTC
CDR3 protein: CASSSDRAHEQYF
J gene: TRBJ2-7
CDR3 length: 13
D gene: TRBD1
clone size: once
V gene: TRBV11-2

CDR3 DNA: TGCGCCAGCAGCTCCTTAACCCGGGGCGCCAATTCACCCCTCCACTTT
CDR3 protein: CASSSLTRGANSPLHF
J gene: TRBJ1-6
CDR3 length: 16
D gene: .
clone size: .
V gene: TRBV5-1

CDR3 DNA: TGTGCCAGCAGTCCTGGGCTAAACACCATATATTTT
CDR3 protein: CASSPGLNTIYF
J gene: TRBJ1-3
CDR3 length: 12
D gene: .
clone size: once
V gene: TRBV3-1/TRBV3-2

CDR3 DNA: TGTGCCAGCAGACCAGGGGCGTCAGACACTGAAGCTTTCTTT
CDR3 protein: CASRPGASDTEAFF
J gene: TRBJ1-1
CDR3 length: 14
D gene: .
clone size: .
V gene: TRBV6-1

CDR3 DNA: TGTGCCAGTAGTATTAGGGGCAGCTATGGCTACACCTTC
CDR3 protein: CASSIRGSYGYTF
J gene: TRBJ1-2
CDR3 length: 13
D gene: .
clone size: once
V gene: TRBV19

CDR3 DNA: TGTGCCAGCAGTTACCCGCTCATCAAGACCGCTAACTATGGCTACACCTTC
CDR3 protein: CASSYPLIKTANYGYTF
J gene: TRBJ1-2
CDR3 length: 17
D gene: .
clone size: .
V gene: TRBV6-2/TRBV6-3

CDR3 DNA: TGTGCCAGCAGCCCCCCCTTGACAAGACTACTAAACTATGGCTACACCTTC
CDR3 protein: CASSPPLTRLLNYGYTF
J gene: TRBJ1-2
CDR3 length: 17
D gene: .
clone size: .
V gene: TRBV21-1

CDR3 DNA: TGTGCCACCCTTGGTGGCGGGGGGGCTGACAATGAGCAGTTCTTC
CDR3 protein: CATLGGGGADNEQFF
J gene: TRBJ2-1
CDR3 length: 15
D gene: TRBD2
clone size: .
V gene: TRBV24-1

CDR3 DNA: TGTGCCAGCAGATATGGGGGGGGGAACACTGAAGCTTTCTTT
CDR3 protein: CASRYGGGNTEAFF
J gene: TRBJ1-1
CDR3 length: 14
D gene: .
clone size: .
V gene: TRBV6-5

CDR3 DNA: TGTGCCAGCAGCTTTCCCCAGGGAGGGGTAGCCAAAAACATTCAGTACTTC
CDR3 protein: CASSFPQGGVAKNIQYF
J gene: TRBJ2-4
CDR3 length: 17
D gene: TRBD2
clone size: .
V gene: TRBV5-4

CDR3 DNA: TGTGCCATCAGGGAAGGGACAGAGAGCACTGAAGCTTTCTTT
CDR3 protein: CAIREGTESTEAFF
J gene: TRBJ1-1
CDR3 length: 14
D gene: TRBD1
clone size: .
V gene: TRBV10-3

CDR3 DNA: TGTGCCAGCAGGCCTTACACCTTAGATGGCTACACCTTC
CDR3 protein: CASRPYTLDGYTF
J gene: TRBJ1-2
CDR3 length: 13
D gene: .
clone size: .
V gene: TRBV7-2

CDR3 DNA: TGTGCCAGCAGCACCGGGACAGGGGGAGATACGCAGTATTTT
CDR3 protein: CASSTGTGGDTQYF
J gene: TRBJ2-3
CDR3 length: 14
D gene: TRBD1
clone size: few
V gene: TRBV7-3

CDR3 DNA: TGTGCCAGCAGTTTAAAGTATGAGAACACTGAAGCTTTCTTT
CDR3 protein: CASSLKYENTEAFF
J gene: TRBJ1-1
CDR3 length: 14
D gene: .
clone size: .
V gene: TRBV27

CDR3 DNA: TGTGCCAGCAGCCCCCAAACTAGCGGGAGTCGTGGTCGGCAGTTCTTC
CDR3 protein: CASSPQTSGSRGRQFF
J gene: TRBJ2-1
CDR3 length: 16
D gene: TRBD2
clone size: .
V gene: TRBV11-3

CDR3 DNA: TGTGCCACCAGTGACACGGGACAGGGAGACTATGGCTACACCTTC
CDR3 protein: CATSDTGQGDYGYTF
J gene: TRBJ1-2
CDR3 length: 15
D gene: TRBD1
clone size: .
V gene: TRBV24-1

CDR3 DNA: TGTGCCAGCAGCCGGAACACTGAAGCTTTCTTT
CDR3 protein: CASSRNTEAFF
J gene: TRBJ1-1
CDR3 length: 11
D gene: .
clone size: .
V gene: TRBV12-3/TRBV12-4

CDR3 DNA: TGTGCCAGCAGCTTAGTACAGGGGAATTCACCCCTCCACTTT
CDR3 protein: CASSLVQGNSPLHF
J gene: TRBJ1-6
CDR3 length: 14
D gene: TRBD1
clone size: .
V gene: TRBV7-6

CDR3 DNA: TGTGCCAGCAGCCCCTCCCGGACCTCAGGCTACACCTTC
CDR3 protein: CASSPSRTSGYTF
J gene: TRBJ1-2
CDR3 length: 13
D gene: .
clone size: .
V gene: TRBV6-1

CDR3 DNA: TGTGCCAGCAGCTTAGTTGGACAGGGGGCCGATCAGCCCCAGCATTTT
CDR3 protein: CASSLVGQGADQPQHF
J gene: TRBJ1-5
CDR3 length: 16
D gene: TRBD1
clone size: .
V gene: TRBV7-2